Given below is one T cell receptor (beta chain) in context. Its specificity is unknown. The CDR3 is made up of 11 amino acids. V lost 12 bases to trimming and J lost 6 bases; unmatched junction nucleotides: 5. Germline V lookup: CDR1 KGHDR, CDR2 SFDVKD. This record belongs to a study of T cell responses to AZD1222 COVID-19 vaccine. Study conclusions and caveats: Donor demographics were predominantly white British with a female majority; clonal diversity may be underestimated.

Assay used: immunoSEQ multiplex PCR; TCRdb lists only in-frame clones, some missing. The sample comprises fewer than 150,000 clones, approximately 90% of which are singletons, and 6% to 9% rests with the top ten. The sequenced sample was peripheral blood, obtained 28 days after the second AZD1222 dose. The chain links TRBV24-1 to TRBJ1-1; 8 bases line up with TRBD1. This TCR was recovered from an adult who received the AZD1222 COVID-19 vaccine. The CDR3 loop is CAAGQGSEAFF. The CDR3 nucleotides read TGTGCCGCAGGACAGGGCTCTGAAGCTTTCTTT.